This T cell receptor (beta chain) was documented in a study of blood T cell repertoires in COVID-19. About the research overall: Sites across the United States, Italy and Spain contributed samples from acute and convalescent COVID-19. PBMCs, B-cell-depleted T cells, or T cells were the source of the cDNA or gDNA that made up the material.

As originally analysed: Estimates of nucleated cell counts were drawn from the amplification of reference gene primers. The protocol was immunoSEQ multiplex PCR, while the TCRdb copy is restricted to in-frame clones and leaves out a portion. V and J calls and clone size are copied from that table; D and trimming were computed from the DNA. The data hold nearly 100,000 clones, with approximately 84% observed a single time. The CDR3 loop spans 15 amino acids. V lost 5 bases to trimming and J lost 6 bases; unmatched junction nucleotides: 5. Germline V gene lookup returns CDR1 MNHNY and CDR2 SVGAGI (reference sequence).

The receptor was derived from a woman in her sixties with acute or convalescent COVID-19. Sequenced material: peripheral blood. The chain employs TRBV6-6 and TRBJ2-1; 12 nucleotides align to TRBD2. The chain's CDR3 is CASSDWTSGVNEQFF. DNA for the CDR3: TGTGCCAGCAGTGACTGGACTAGCGGGGTCAATGAGCAGTTCTTC.